These 16 T cell receptor beta chains share one sample of origin, sequenced in a study of blood T cell repertoires in COVID-19. Data came from immunoSEQ multiplex PCR; TCRdb stores just in-frame clones and leaves some out. The sample lists under 250,000 clones, approximately 77% seen once, with about 3.9% in the top ten. Material for sequencing was peripheral blood. All receptors derive from a woman older than 75 with acute or convalescent COVID-19.

In this sample, this clone turned up once. V usage is TRBV4-1 and J usage is TRBJ1-3; D ambiguous. Trimming took 1 base from V and 0 from J, leaving 7 bases between them. This CDR3 is built from 15 residues. CDR1 is MGHRA, CDR2 YSYEKL, per germline. The CDR3 is CASSQGAYSGNTIYF. The CDR3 DNA reads as TGCGCCAGCAGCCAAGGAGCGTACTCTGGAAACACCATATATTTT.

CDR3 protein: CASSPRSPGGDSNQPQHF. The CDR3 DNA follows: TGTGCCAGCTCACCACGGAGTCCGGGGGGAGATAGCAATCAGCCCCAGCATTTT. The J gene is TRBJ1-5, the V gene TRBV18, with D maybe TRBD1 (5 bases). The CDR3 sequence is 18 residues long. Trimming removed 1 base from V and 0 bases from J, with 16 bases in between. Per germline, CDR1 KGHSH and CDR2 LQKENI.

The rearrangement uses TRBV4-1 and TRBJ2-1, with TRBD1 identical over 8 bases. Germline assignment: CDR1 MGHRA and CDR2 YSYEKL. Trimming at V came to 2 bases and at J to 5 bases, leaving 5 bases not matched to a gene. The CDR3 loop spans 15 amino acids. The CDR3, as DNA: TGCGCCAGCAGCCAAACAGGGGGAACCGACAATGAGCAGTTCTTC. This sequence encodes CASSQTGGTDNEQFF.

This clone came up once. This chain uses TRBV6-5 with TRBJ2-4, with 9 bases aligning to TRBD1. Germline-derived CDR1 and CDR2 are MNHEY and SVGAGI. The ends lost 0 bases at V and 8 bases at J; junction bases unmatched: 5. The length of the CDR3 is 15 residues. The CDR3 protein is CASSYSRQGVHIQYF. The DNA of the CDR3 is TGTGCCAGCAGTTACTCGAGACAGGGGGTCCACATTCAGTACTTC.

The V gene is TRBV5-6, the J gene TRBJ1-2, with 10 bases aligning to TRBD1. Germline V gene data show CDR1 as SGHDT and CDR2 as YYEEEE. V trimming: 3 bases; J trimming: 4 bases; junction bases outside the gene matches: 6. This CDR3 spans 15 amino acids. For the CDR3, the DNA is TGTGCCAGCAGCTCCCGGACAGGGGGAAGCTATGGCTACACCTTC. Its protein product is CASSSRTGGSYGYTF. Combining the CDR3 with reference TRBV5-6 and TRBJ1-2 gives the whole variable domain DAGVTQSPTHLIKTRGQQVTLRCSPKSGHDTVSWYQQALGQGPQFIFQYYEEEERQRGNFPDRFSGHQFPNYSSELNVNALLLGDSALYLCASSSRTGGSYGYTFGSGTRLTVV.

As concerns this clone: At the DNA level, this CDR3 is encoded by other sequences in the same sample as well. The gene calls are TRBV5-1 and TRBJ2-3, with 9 bases aligning to TRBD2. Germline V gene data show CDR1 as SGHRS and CDR2 as YFSETQ. This CDR3 contains 16 residues. With 0 bases clipped from V and 2 bases from J, the junction kept 4 bases outside the gene matches. CDR3 region: CASSLDSGGYTDTQYF. The DNA for the CDR3 is TGCGCCAGCAGCTTGGATAGCGGGGGTTACACAGATACGCAGTATTTT.

This clone was seen a few times. CDR3 DNA sequence: TGTGCCAGCAGTGAAGCGCTTCCCGGGACAGGCGCTGGAAACACCATATATTTT. Its translation: CASSEALPGTGAGNTIYF. The rearrangement links TRBV2 to TRBJ1-3, with 8 positions matching TRBD1. The V gene's germline CDR1 is SNHLY and CDR2 FYNNEI. Trimming took 0 bases from V and 2 from J; bases not matched to a gene: 9. The CDR3 loop spans 18 amino acids. The full variable domain, completed using reference TRBV2 and TRBJ1-3, is EPEVTQTPSHQVTQMGQEVILRCVPISNHLYFYWYRQILGQKVEFLVSFYNNEISEKSEIFDDQFSVERPDGSNFTLKIRSTKLEDSAMYFCASSEALPGTGAGNTIYFGEGSWLTVV.

This clone was picked up one time. J is TRBJ1-3 and V is TRBV5-1, with D possibly matching TRBD1 (6 bases). V dropped 4 bases and J dropped 0 bases, with 14 bases sitting between them. Per the germline V gene, CDR1 is SGHRS and CDR2 is YFSETQ. There are 16 residues in the CDR3. CDR3 loop: CASSEQGYTSGNTIYF. In DNA, the CDR3 is TGCGCCAGCAGCGAACAGGGCTATACCTCTGGAAACACCATATATTTT.

DNA for the CDR3: TGTGCCAGCAGCTTAGCGGAGGGAACAGCTTTCTTT. Its protein product is CASSLAEGTAFF. This sequence joins TRBV7-2 and TRBJ1-1, with no clear D. V was cut by 0 bases and J by 10 bases, with 9 bases left in between. The CDR3 contains 12 residues. CDR1 is SGHTA, CDR2 FQGNSA, per germline.

The chain combines TRBV29-1 with TRBJ1-1; tentatively, D is TRBD1 (5 bases). The CDR3 extends over 14 amino acids. Germline V gene lookup returns CDR1 SQVTM and CDR2 ANQGSEA. The ends were cut back, 6 bases at V and 1 base at J, with 15 bases in the middle. Written as DNA, the CDR3 is TGCAGCGTCGCCGGGGGGGTGACGAACACTGAAGCTTTCTTT. Translated: CSVAGGVTNTEAFF.

J is TRBJ1-5 and V is TRBV3-1 (or the pseudogene TRBV3-2), with D possibly TRBD1 on 6 matching bases. The length of the CDR3 is 14 residues. Looked up from germline, CDR1 is LGHDT and CDR2 is YNNKEL (reference sequence). V lost 0 bases to trimming and J lost 6 bases, with 9 bases between them. The CDR3 is CASSQEGGPQPQHF. DNA for the CDR3: TGTGCCAGCAGCCAAGAGGGGGGGCCTCAGCCCCAGCATTTT.

J is TRBJ2-3 and V is TRBV5-1; TRBD2 agrees at 9 bases. The V and J ends lost 0 bases and 2 bases, in that order; junction bases with no gene match: 4. The CDR3 has 16 amino acids. Germline lookup yields CDR1 SGHRS and CDR2 YFSETQ. DNA of the CDR3: TGCGCCAGCAGCTTGGCCGTAGCGGGGGCCACAGATACGCAGTATTTT. Encoded protein: CASSLAVAGATDTQYF.

This clone was seen a single time. The rearrangement joins TRBV28 to TRBJ1-2, with D unclear. Germline-derived CDR1 and CDR2 are MDHEN and SYDVKM. V lost 3 bases to trimming and J lost 4 bases, with 9 bases between them. This CDR3 comprises 13 residues. The CDR3 loop is CASSFGGPYGYTF. CDR3 bases: TGTGCCAGCAGTTTTGGAGGGCCCTATGGCTACACCTTC.

The rearrangement links TRBV7-2 to TRBJ2-5; 16 nucleotides match TRBD2. CDR3 length: 17 amino acids. With 5 bases clipped from V and 5 bases from J, the junction kept 8 bases outside the gene matches. In germline, CDR1 is SGHTA, CDR2 FQGNSA. The CDR3 bases are TGTGCCAGCAGCCTCGGGACTAGCGGGGGGGCTTGGGAGACCCAGTACTTC. As protein: CASSLGTSGGAWETQYF.

The J gene is TRBJ1-3, the V gene TRBV28; no definite D call. Trimming shortened V by 4 bases and J by 3 bases, and 7 bases separated the two germline ends. The CDR3 contains 13 residues. In germline, CDR1 is MDHEN, CDR2 SYDVKM. The CDR3 DNA sequence: TGTGCCAGCAGTTATGGAGGTGGAAACACCATATATTTT. It encodes CASSYGGGNTIYF.

This clone was seen a few times. The DNA for the CDR3 is TGTGCTAGTGGTTTAGAGACAGGGAGAGGTTATGGCTACACCTTC. Protein sequence: CASGLETGRGYGYTF. V is TRBV12-5 and J is TRBJ1-2, with TRBD1 matching 7 bases. Per the germline V gene, CDR1 is LGHNT and CDR2 is FRNRAP. The CDR3 covers 15 residues. J lost 5 bases, V lost 3 bases, and 9 bases had no gene match.